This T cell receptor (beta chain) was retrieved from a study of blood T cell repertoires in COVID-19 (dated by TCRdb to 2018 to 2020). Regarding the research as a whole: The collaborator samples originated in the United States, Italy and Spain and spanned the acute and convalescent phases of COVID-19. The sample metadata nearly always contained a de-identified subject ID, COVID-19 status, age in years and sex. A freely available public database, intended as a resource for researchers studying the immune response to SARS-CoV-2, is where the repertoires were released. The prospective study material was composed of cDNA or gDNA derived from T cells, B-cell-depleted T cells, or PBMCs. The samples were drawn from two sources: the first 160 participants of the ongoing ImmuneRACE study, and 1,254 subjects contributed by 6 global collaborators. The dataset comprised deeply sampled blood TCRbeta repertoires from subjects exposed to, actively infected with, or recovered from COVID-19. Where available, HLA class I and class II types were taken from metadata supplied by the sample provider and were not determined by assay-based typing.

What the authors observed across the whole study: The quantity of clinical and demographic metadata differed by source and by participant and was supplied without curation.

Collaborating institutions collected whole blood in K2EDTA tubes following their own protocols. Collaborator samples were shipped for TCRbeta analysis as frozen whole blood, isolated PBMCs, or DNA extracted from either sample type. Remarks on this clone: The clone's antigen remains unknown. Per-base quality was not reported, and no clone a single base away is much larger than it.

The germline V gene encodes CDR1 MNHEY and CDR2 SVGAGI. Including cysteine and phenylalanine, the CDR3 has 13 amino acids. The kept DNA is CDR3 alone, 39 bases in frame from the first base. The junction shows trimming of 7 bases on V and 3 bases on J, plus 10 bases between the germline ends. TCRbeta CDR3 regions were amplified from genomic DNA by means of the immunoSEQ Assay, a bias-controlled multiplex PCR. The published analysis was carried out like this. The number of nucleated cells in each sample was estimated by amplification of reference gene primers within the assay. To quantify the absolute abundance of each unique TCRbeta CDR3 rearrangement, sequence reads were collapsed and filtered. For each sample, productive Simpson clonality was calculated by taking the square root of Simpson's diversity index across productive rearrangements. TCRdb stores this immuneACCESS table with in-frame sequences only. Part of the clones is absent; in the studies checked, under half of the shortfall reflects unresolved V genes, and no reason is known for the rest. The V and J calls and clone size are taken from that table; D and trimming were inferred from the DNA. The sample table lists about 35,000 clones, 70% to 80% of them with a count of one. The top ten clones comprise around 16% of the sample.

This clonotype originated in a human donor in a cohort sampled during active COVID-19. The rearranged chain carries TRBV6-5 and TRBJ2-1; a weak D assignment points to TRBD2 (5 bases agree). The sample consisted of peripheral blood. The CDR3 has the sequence CASKEGYYNEQFF. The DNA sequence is TGTGCCAGCAAAGAGGGCTACTACAATGAGCAGTTCTTC.